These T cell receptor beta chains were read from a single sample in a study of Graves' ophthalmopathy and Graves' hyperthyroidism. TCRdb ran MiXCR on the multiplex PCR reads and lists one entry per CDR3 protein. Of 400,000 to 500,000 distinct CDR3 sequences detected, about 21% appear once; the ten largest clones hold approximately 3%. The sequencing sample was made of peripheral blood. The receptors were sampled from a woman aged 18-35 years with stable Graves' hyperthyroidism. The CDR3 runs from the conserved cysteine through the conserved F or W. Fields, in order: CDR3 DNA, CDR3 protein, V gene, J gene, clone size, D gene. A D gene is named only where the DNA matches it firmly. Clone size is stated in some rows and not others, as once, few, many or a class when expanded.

TGTGCCAGCAGCTTAGTAGGGGACAGGGGCGATTCACCCCTCCACTTT,CASSLVGDRGDSPLHF,TRBV13,TRBJ1-6,many,TRBD1
TGTGCCTGGACGGACGGCCGCAATCAGCCCCAGCATTTT,CAWTDGRNQPQHF,TRBV30,TRBJ1-5,.,.
TGTGCCAGCCGGAATGGACAGGGGGACGAGCAGTACTTC,CASRNGQGDEQYF,TRBV2,TRBJ2-7,many,TRBD1
TGTGCCAGCAGTGAATACCGACCGGCCAGGGGGGGTGGTGGCTACACCTTC,CASSEYRPARGGGGYTF,TRBV2,TRBJ1-2,many,TRBD1
TGTGCCAGCAGCGTAGGGGCTGCTTCTGGAAACACCATATATTTT,CASSVGAASGNTIYF,TRBV9,TRBJ1-3,.,.
TGCAGTGCACCGACAGGGGGACAATTACAGCCCCAGCATTTT,CSAPTGGQLQPQHF,TRBV20-1,TRBJ1-5,many,TRBD1
TGTGCCACCAGTGATACTACAGGGGTGGGCCAGCCCCAGCATTTT,CATSDTTGVGQPQHF,TRBV24-1,TRBJ1-5,many,TRBD1
TGTGCCAGCAGTTCCTCAGGGACAGGGAGGTCCTACGAGCAGTACTTC,CASSSSGTGRSYEQYF,TRBV12-3/TRBV12-4,TRBJ2-7,.,TRBD1
TGTGCCAGCACCCGCACCGTCGGACACGTGAACACTGAAGCTTTCTTT,CASTRTVGHVNTEAFF,TRBV28,TRBJ1-1,medium-sized,.
TGCGCCAGCAGCTTGGGGGCCGGGGGGGAAAACATTCAGTACTTC,CASSLGAGGENIQYF,TRBV5-1,TRBJ2-4,many,TRBD2
TGTGCCAGTAGTATTGATACAGGGGGCGCAGGTTCGGACACTGAAGCTTTCTTT,CASSIDTGGAGSDTEAFF,TRBV19,TRBJ1-1,few,TRBD1
TGTGCCAGCAGTTACGGGACTGGGGCCAACGTCCTGACTTTC,CASSYGTGANVLTF,TRBV12-3/TRBV12-4,TRBJ2-6,.,.
TGTGCCAGCAGAGCGGGAGGGAGCTCCTACAATGAGCAGTTCTTC,CASRAGGSSYNEQFF,TRBV14,TRBJ2-1,few,TRBD2
TGTGCCACCAGGGGACGGTGCTCCTACGAGCAGTACTTC,CATRGRCSYEQYF,TRBV24-1,TRBJ2-7,many,.
TGTGCCAGCAGCTTGGACAGGCTAGGAAACACCATATATTTT,CASSLDRLGNTIYF,TRBV5-4,TRBJ1-3,many,.
TGTGCCAGCAGCCCGCTAATAGCGGGTTGGGGCGAGCAGTACTTC,CASSPLIAGWGEQYF,TRBV7-2,TRBJ2-7,many,TRBD2